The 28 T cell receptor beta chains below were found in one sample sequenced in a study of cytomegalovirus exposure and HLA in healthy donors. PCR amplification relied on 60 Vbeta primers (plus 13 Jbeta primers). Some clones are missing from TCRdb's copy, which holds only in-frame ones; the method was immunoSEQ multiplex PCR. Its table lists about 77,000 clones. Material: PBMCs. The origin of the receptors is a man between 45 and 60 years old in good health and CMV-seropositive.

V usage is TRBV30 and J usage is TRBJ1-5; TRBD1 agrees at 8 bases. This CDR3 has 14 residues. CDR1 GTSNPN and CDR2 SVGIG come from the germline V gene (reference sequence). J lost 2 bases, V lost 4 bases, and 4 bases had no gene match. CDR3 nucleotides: TGTGCCTGGAATACGGGACAGGGCAATCAGCCCCAGCATTTT. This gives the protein CAWNTGQGNQPQHF.

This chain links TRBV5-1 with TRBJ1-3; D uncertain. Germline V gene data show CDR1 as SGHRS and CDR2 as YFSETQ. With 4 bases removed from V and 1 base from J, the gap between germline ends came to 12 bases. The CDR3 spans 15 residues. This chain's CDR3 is CASSVNQFSGNTIYF. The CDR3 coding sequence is TGCGCCAGCAGCGTAAACCAGTTTTCTGGAAACACCATATATTTT.

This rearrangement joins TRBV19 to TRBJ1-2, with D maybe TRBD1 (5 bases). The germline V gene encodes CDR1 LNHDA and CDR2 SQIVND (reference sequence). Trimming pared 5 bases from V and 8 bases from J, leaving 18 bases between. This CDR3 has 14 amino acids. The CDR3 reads CASSDPGERRGYTF. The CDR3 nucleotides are TGTGCCAGTAGTGACCCGGGGGAACGGAGGGGCTACACCTTC.

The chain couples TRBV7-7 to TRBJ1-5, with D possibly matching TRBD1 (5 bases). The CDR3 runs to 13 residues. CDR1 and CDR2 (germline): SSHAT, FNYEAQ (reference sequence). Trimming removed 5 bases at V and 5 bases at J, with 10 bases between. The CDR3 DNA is TGTGCCAGCAGCCCAGACAGAGATCAGCCCCAGCATTTT. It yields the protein CASSPDRDQPQHF. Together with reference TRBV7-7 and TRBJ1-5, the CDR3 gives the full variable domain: GAGVSQSPRYKVTKRGQDVTLRCDPISSHATLYWYQQALGQGPEFLTYFNYEAQPDKSGLPSDRFSAERPEGSISTLTIQRTEQRDSAMYRCASSPDRDQPQHFGDGTRLSIL.

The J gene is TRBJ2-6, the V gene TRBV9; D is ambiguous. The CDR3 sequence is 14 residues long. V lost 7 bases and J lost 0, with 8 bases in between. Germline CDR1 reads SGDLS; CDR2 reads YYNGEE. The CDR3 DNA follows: TGTGCCAGCTCTAGAGTCTCTGGGGCCAACGTCCTGACTTTC. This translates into CASSRVSGANVLTF.

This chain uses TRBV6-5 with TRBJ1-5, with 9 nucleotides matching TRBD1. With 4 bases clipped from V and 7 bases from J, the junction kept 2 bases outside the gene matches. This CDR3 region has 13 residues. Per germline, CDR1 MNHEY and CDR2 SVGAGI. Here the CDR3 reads CASSLDRGQPQHF. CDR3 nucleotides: TGTGCCAGCAGTTTGGACAGGGGACAGCCCCAGCATTTT.

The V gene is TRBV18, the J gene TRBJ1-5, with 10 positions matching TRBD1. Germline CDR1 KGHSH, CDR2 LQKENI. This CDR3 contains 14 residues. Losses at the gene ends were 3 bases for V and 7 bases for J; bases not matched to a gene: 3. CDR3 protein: CASSPGQGEQPQHF. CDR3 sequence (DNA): TGTGCCAGCTCACCTGGACAGGGGGAACAGCCCCAGCATTTT.

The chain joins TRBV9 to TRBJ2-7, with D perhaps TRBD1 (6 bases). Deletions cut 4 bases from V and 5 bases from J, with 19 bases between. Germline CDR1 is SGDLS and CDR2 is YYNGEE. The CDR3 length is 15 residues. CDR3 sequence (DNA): TGTGCCAGCAGCCCTCCTCCCGGGACATCCGACGAGCAGTACTTC. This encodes CASSPPPGTSDEQYF.

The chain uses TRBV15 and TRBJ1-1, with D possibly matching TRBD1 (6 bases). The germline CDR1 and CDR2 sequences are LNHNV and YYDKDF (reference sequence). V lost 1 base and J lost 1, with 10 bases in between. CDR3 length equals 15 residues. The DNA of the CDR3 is TGTGCCACCAGCAGAGGCGGACAGTCGAACACTGAAGCTTTCTTT. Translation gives CATSRGGQSNTEAFF. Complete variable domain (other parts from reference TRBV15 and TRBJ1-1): DAMVIQNPRYQVTQFGKPVTLSCSQTLNHNVMYWYQQKSSQAPKLLFHYYDKDFNNEADTPDNFQSRRPNTSFCFLDIRSPGLGDTAMYLCATSRGGQSNTEAFFGQGTRLTVV.

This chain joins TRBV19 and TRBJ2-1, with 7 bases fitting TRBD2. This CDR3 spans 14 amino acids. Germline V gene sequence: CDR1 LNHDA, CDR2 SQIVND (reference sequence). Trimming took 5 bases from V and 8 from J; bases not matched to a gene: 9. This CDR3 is CASSWGGALYEQFF. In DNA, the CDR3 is TGTGCCAGTAGTTGGGGGGGAGCGCTCTATGAGCAGTTCTTC. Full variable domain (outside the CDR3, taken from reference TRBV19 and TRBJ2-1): DGGITQSPKYLFRKEGQNVTLSCEQNLNHDAMYWYRQDPGQGLRLIYYSQIVNDFQKGDIAEGYSVSREKKESFPLTVTSAQKNPTAFYLCASSWGGALYEQFFGPGTRLTVL.

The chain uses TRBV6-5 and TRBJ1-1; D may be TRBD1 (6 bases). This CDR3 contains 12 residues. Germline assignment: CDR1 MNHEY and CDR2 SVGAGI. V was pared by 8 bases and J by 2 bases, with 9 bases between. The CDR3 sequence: CASRRGNTEAFF. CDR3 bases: TGTGCCAGCCGCAGGGGCAACACTGAAGCTTTCTTT.

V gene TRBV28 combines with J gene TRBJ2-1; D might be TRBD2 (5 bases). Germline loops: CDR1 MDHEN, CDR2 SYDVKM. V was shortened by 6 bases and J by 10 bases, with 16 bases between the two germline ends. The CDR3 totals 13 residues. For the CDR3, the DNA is TGTGCCAGCAGCGCAACCGGGGTCGGGGAGCAGTTCTTC. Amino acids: CASSATGVGEQFF.

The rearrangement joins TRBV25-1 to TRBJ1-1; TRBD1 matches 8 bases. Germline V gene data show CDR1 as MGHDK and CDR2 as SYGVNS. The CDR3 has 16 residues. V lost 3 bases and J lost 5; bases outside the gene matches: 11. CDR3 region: CASSDALGTGRTEAFF. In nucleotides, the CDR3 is TGTGCCAGCAGTGATGCTCTGGGGACAGGCCGGACTGAAGCTTTCTTT.

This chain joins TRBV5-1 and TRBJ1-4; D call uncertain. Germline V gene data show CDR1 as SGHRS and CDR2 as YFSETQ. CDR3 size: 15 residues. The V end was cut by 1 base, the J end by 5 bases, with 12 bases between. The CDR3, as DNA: TGCGCCAGCAGCTTGCTAAGCGGGCAAAATGAAAAACTGTTTTTT. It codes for CASSLLSGQNEKLFF.

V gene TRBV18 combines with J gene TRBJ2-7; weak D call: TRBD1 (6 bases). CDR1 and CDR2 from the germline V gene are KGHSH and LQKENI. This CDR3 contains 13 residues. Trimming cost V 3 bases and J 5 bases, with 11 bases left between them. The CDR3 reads CASSPGQGHEQYV. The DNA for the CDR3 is TGTGCCAGCTCACCGGGGCAGGGGCACGAGCAGTACGTC.

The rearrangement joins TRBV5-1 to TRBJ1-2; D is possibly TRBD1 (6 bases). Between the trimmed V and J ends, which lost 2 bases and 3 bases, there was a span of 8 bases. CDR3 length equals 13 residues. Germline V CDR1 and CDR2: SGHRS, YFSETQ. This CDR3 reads CASSLEGDYGYTF. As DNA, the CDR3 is TGCGCCAGCAGCTTAGAGGGGGACTATGGCTACACCTTC.

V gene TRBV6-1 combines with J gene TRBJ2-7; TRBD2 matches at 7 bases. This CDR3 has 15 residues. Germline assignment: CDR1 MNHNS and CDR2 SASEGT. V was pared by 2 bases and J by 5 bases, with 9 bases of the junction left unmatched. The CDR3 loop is CASSEWTRSQDEQYV. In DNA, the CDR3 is TGTGCCAGCAGTGAATGGACTAGGTCTCAGGACGAGCAGTACGTC.

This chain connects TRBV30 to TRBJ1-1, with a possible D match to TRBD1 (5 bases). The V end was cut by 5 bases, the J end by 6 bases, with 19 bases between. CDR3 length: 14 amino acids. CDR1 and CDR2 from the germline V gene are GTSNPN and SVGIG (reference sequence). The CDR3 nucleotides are TGTGCCTGGGAAGACAGCAAGGGATGGGCTGAAGCTTTCTTT. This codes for CAWEDSKGWAEAFF.

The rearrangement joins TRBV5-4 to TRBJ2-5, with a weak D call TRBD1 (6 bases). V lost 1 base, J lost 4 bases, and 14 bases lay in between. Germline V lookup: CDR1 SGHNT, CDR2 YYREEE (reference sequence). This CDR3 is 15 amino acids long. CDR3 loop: CASSLRQGQRETQYF. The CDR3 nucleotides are TGTGCCAGCAGCTTGCGTCAGGGGCAGAGAGAGACCCAGTACTTC.

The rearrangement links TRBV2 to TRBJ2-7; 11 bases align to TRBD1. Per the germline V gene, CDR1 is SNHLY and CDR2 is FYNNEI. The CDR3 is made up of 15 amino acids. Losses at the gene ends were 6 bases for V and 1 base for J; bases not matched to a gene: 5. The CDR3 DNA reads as TGTGCCAGCAGACTTGGACAGGGGGCGTCCTACGAGCAGTACGTC. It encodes CASRLGQGASYEQYV.

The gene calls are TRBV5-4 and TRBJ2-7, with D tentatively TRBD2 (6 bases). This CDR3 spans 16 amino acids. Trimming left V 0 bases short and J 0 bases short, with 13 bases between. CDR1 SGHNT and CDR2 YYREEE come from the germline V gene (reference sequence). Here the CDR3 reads CASSLDPGVSSYEQYF. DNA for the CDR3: TGTGCCAGCAGCTTGGATCCGGGAGTGAGCTCCTACGAGCAGTACTTC.

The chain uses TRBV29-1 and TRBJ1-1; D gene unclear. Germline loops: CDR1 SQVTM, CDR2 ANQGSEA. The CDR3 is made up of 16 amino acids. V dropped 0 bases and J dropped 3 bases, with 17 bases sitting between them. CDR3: CSVEDRPLFRDTEAFF. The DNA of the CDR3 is TGCAGCGTTGAAGATCGGCCGTTATTTCGGGACACTGAAGCTTTCTTT.

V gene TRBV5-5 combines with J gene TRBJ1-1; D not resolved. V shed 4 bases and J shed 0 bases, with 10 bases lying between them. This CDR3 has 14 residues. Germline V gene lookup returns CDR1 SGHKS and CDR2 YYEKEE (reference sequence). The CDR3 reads CASSLYQMNTEAFF. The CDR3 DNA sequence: TGTGCCAGCAGCCTCTACCAAATGAACACTGAAGCTTTCTTT.

The CDR3 DNA follows: TGCGCCAGCAGCTCGGACAGGTTAGACTCACCCCTCCACTTT. This gives the protein CASSSDRLDSPLHF. The rearrangement joins TRBV5-1 to TRBJ1-6, with TRBD1 identical over 7 bases. This CDR3 has 14 residues. Trimming removed 3 bases from V and 10 bases from J; junction bases left unmatched: 7. Germline CDR1 and CDR2: SGHRS and YFSETQ.

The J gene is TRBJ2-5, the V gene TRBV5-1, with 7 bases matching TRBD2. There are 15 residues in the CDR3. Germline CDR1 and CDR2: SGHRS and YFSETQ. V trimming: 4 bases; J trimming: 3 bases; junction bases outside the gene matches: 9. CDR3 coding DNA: TGCGCCAGCAGCGTACTAGCTAGCGGTGAAGAGACCCAGTACTTC. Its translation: CASSVLASGEETQYF.

CDR3 protein: CATSRDYLAGGSGANVLTF. CDR3 DNA: TGTGCCACCAGCAGAGATTATCTAGCGGGGGGCTCTGGGGCCAACGTCCTGACTTTC. The chain is built from TRBV15 and TRBJ2-6, with 11 bases lining up with TRBD2. Germline V CDR1 and CDR2: LNHNV, YYDKDF (reference sequence). Unmatched junction bases numbered 4, after V lost 0 bases and J lost 0 bases. The CDR3 extends over 19 amino acids.

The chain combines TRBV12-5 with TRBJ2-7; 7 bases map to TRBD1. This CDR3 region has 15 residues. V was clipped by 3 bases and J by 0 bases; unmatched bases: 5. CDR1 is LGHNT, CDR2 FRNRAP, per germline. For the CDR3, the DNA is TGTGCTAGTGGTTTAGGGGGCGAGGACTCCTACGAGCAGTACTTC. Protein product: CASGLGGEDSYEQYF.

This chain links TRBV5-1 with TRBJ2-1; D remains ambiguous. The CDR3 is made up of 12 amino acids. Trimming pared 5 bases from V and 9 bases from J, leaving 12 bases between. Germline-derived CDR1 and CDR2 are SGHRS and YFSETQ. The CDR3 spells CASSPILGEQFF. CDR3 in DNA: TGCGCCAGCAGTCCTATACTTGGTGAGCAGTTCTTC.